This T cell receptor (beta chain) was recorded in a study of T cell responses to AZD1222 COVID-19 vaccine. Points from the study as a whole: Seropositive at baseline were only a handful of AZD1222 recipients. In a largely white British group with more females than males, clonal diversity was possibly underestimated. Spike as a whole was targeted by vaccine-associated CD4 TCRs, dominant at 160-218 and 743-854.

The V end was cut by 5 bases, the J end by 2 bases, with 18 bases between. The CDR3 spans 16 residues. CDR1 and CDR2 from the germline V gene are MGHRA and YSYEKL. Repertoires were generated with immunoSEQ multiplex PCR, while TCRdb's copy carries only in-frame clones and drops some. The sample shows approximately 120,000 clones, around 90% of them seen only once. A note on this clone: What it binds is unknown.

This TCR was sampled from an adult in good health. This sample comprised peripheral blood, obtained on day 0 of MenACWY control vaccination. This chain links TRBV4-1 with TRBJ2-5, with D perhaps TRBD2 (5 bases). Written as DNA, the CDR3 is TGCGCCAGCAGCGAAAGATTCGCGGGCGGACAAGAGACCCAGTACTTC. As protein: CASSERFAGGQETQYF.